This TCR delta chain comes out of a study of γδ T cells in repeated Plasmodium falciparum infection. TCRdb applied CATT to the multiplex PCR reads for clone calling. The table includes around 89,000 delta-chain clones, 1.4% to 1.5% detected once. Gammadelta T cells were flow-sorted from PBMC into Vgamma9/Vdelta2+ and Vdelta2-negative populations for bulk analysis. Germline CDR1 TVYSNPD, CDR2 GDNSRS (reference sequence). The CDR3 consists of 25 residues. V was clipped by 3 bases and J by 2 bases; unmatched bases: 36. This clone was detected a few times. Translating this DNA gives a protein that differs at residue 14 from the TCRdb one, which belongs to a much larger clone; a read error is likely, and the protein shown is this translation.

The specimen sequenced was gamma-delta T cells from blood. The source is a pool of human donors (malaria-infected and uninfected, not separated). V is TRDV3 and J is TRDJ1; 13 nucleotides agree with TRDD3. The CDR3 loop reads CAFSFESPSYSPSHWGIRLTDKLIF. CDR3 DNA: TGTGCCTTCAGCTTCGAAAGCCCTTCCTACAGTCCGTCCCACTGGGGGATACGCCTGACCGATAAACTCATCTTT.